This T cell receptor beta chain was sequenced for a study of cytomegalovirus exposure and HLA in healthy donors. With 60 Vbeta and 13 Jbeta primers, the PCR was carried out. Sequencing used immunoSEQ multiplex PCR; TCRdb keeps in-frame clones, though not all of them. Among tens of thousands of clones listed, roughly 79% were seen once. Study conclusions and caveats: Some TCR beta chains (164 of them) were listed as cytomegalovirus-associated. In an earlier analysis, in 587 donors, most V segments appeared productive either ~87% or ~30% of the time. Presence/absence analysis assumed near-uniform sequencing depth across donors.

The germline V gene has CDR1 SGHTA and CDR2 FQGNSA. CDR3 size: 16 residues. Trimming cost V 1 base and J 4 bases, with 16 bases left between them. To note about this clone: Its antigen is unknown.

The sample comprised PBMCs. This TCR was recovered from a male donor in good health and CMV-seropositive. The rearrangement uses TRBV7-2 and TRBJ2-5; D gene unclear. The DNA of the CDR3 is TGTGCCAGCAGCTTAGGAGTCGGGTCGGGTTTAGAGACCCAGTACTTC. Translating gives CASSLGVGSGLETQYF.